This TCR beta chain was identified in a study of blood T cell repertoires in COVID-19. Trimming took 4 bases from V and 1 from J, leaving 7 bases between them. Germline lookup yields CDR1 SGHVS and CDR2 FQNEAQ. The CDR3 sequence is 13 residues long. Generated by immunoSEQ multiplex PCR, the TCRdb table keeps only in-frame clones and is missing some. Here the sample spans about 250,000 clones, 85% to 90% being singletons. What was sequenced was peripheral blood. The clonotype comes from a woman aged 60-75 years with COVID-19, enrolled during active disease. This chain uses TRBV7-8 with TRBJ2-5, with unresolved D. For the CDR3, the DNA is TGTGCCAGCAGCTGGGCAACCCAAGAGACCCAGTACTTC. It encodes CASSWATQETQYF.